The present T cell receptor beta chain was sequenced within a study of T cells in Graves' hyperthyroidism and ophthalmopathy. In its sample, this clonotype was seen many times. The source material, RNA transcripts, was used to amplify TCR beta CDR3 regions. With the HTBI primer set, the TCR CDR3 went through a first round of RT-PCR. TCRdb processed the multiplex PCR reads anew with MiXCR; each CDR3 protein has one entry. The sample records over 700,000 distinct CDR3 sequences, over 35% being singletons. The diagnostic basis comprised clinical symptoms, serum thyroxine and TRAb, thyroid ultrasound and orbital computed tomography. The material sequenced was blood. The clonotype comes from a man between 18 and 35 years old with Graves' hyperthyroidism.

The CDR3 loop reads CSATSTYEQYF. CDR3 DNA: TGCAGCGCGACATCCACCTACGAGCAGTACTTC. The chain is built from TRBV29-1 and TRBJ2-7; D call uncertain. Between the trimmed V and J ends, which lost 7 bases and 2 bases, there was a span of 9 bases. The CDR3 has 11 amino acids. Looked up from germline, CDR1 is SQVTM and CDR2 is ANQGSEA.